This is a list of T cell receptor beta chains from one sample in a study of shared clonotypes between healthy human individuals. The data were produced by immunoSEQ multiplex PCR, yet TCRdb's version contains in-frame clones alone and is incomplete. The sample shows under 850,000 clones, over 60% of them seen only once. The sequenced sample was memory CD4+ T cells sorted from blood. These receptors all come from a woman aged 25-40 years in good health. The CDR3 runs from the conserved cysteine through the conserved F or W. Fields, in order: J gene, CDR3 length, D gene, clone size, V gene, CDR3 DNA, CDR3 protein. The D gene is left open where the match is weak. A row's size may be missing; if present it is once, few, many or a size class.

TRBJ1-6 17 TRBD1 - TRBV27 TGTGCCAGCGGTTGGGACCTTGACAGGGTCATACATTCACCCCTCCACTTT CASGWDLDRVIHSPLHF
TRBJ2-3 14 - - TRBV5-1 TGCGCCAGCAGCTCTCCTACCGGCACAGATACGCAGTATTTT CASSSPTGTDTQYF
TRBJ1-4 15 TRBD1 - TRBV6-5 TGTGCCAGCAGTTCTGGCAGGGGGAAAAGCGAAAAACTGTTTTTT CASSSGRGKSEKLFF
TRBJ2-1 15 TRBD2 - TRBV5-4 TGTGCCAGCAGCTTGGCTAGCGGGAGGGCCAATGAGCAGTTCTTC CASSLASGRANEQFF
TRBJ1-3 17 - - TRBV6-1 TGTGCCAGCAGTGATCCTGGGTTGGGGGGTCAAGGAAACACCATATATTTT CASSDPGLGGQGNTIYF
TRBJ1-2 15 TRBD1 - TRBV11-2 TGTGCCAGCAGCTCCGGGACAGGTCAGAACTATGGCTACACCTTC CASSSGTGQNYGYTF
TRBJ1-3 21 - many TRBV18 TGTGCCAGCTCACCACGATACCTGCCGAATGACGGATACAACTCTGGAAACACCATATATTTT CASSPRYLPNDGYNSGNTIYF
TRBJ2-2 16 TRBD2 - TRBV5-1 TGCGCCAGCAGCTTCGGTAGCGGGAGGAGGTCCGGGGAGCTGTTTTTT CASSFGSGRRSGELFF
TRBJ2-7 13 - - TRBV6-6 TGTGCCAGCCGGAGGGGTTTGGGCTACGAGCAGTACTTC CASRRGLGYEQYF
TRBJ1-1 17 TRBD1 few TRBV10-3 TGTGCCATCAGATCTACCGGGACAGGGGGAGACTACCCTGAAGCTTTCTTT CAIRSTGTGGDYPEAFF
TRBJ2-7 15 - - TRBV18 TGTGCCAGCTCACCTCGGGGACCGAAGAACTACGAGCAGTACTTC CASSPRGPKNYEQYF
TRBJ2-7 12 - - TRBV7-2 TGTGCCAGCAGCTTACAGGGGATCGAGCAGTACTTC CASSLQGIEQYF
TRBJ2-3 11 - - TRBV7-9 TGTGCCAGCAGCTTAGCGGATACGCAGTATTTT CASSLADTQYF
TRBJ2-1 15 TRBD1 - TRBV28 TGTGCCAGCAGTTTTCCCCTCTATCGGGACAGTGAGCAGTTCTTC CASSFPLYRDSEQFF
TRBJ1-1 13 - - TRBV18 TGTGCCAGCTCACCATCTGAAACCCCTGAAGCTTTCTTT CASSPSETPEAFF
TRBJ1-2 13 - - TRBV10-1 TGCGCCAGCAGTGACTACAGGGACGATGGCTACACCTTC CASSDYRDDGYTF
TRBJ1-5 15 TRBD1 - TRBV10-2 TGCGCCAGCAGGACGGGACAGGGGGGTAATCAGCCCCAGCATTTT CASRTGQGGNQPQHF
TRBJ2-1 15 TRBD2 - TRBV5-1 TGCGCCAGCAGCTTGGGACTAGCGGGAGTTAATGAGCAGTTCTTC CASSLGLAGVNEQFF
TRBJ2-3 16 TRBD1 - TRBV9 TGTGCCAGCAGCCCCGCCGGGACAGGGTTGGGGGGTACGCAGTATTTT CASSPAGTGLGGTQYF
TRBJ2-6 14 - - TRBV6-1 TGTGCCAGCAGCCTTGATTCTGGGGCCAACGTCCTGACTTTC CASSLDSGANVLTF
TRBJ2-1 14 - - TRBV28 TGTGCCAGCACGACCCCGGGAGAGGTCAGTGAGCAGTTCTTC CASTTPGEVSEQFF
TRBJ2-5 14 TRBD1 - TRBV2 TGTGCCAGCAGTGGGGGACAGGGATTAGAGACCCAGTACTTC CASSGGQGLETQYF
TRBJ1-2 15 - - TRBV28 TGTGCCAGCAGCAACGCGCCGGGCAGCTCGGGTGGCTACACCTTC CASSNAPGSSGGYTF
TRBJ1-1 12 - few TRBV30 TGTGCCTGGACCCCTTTCGACACTGAAGCTTTCTTT CAWTPFDTEAFF
TRBJ2-2 13 - - TRBV10-3 TGTGCCAGCAGTGAGACGGAAATCGGGGAGCTGTTTTTT CASSETEIGELFF
TRBJ2-2 15 - - TRBV11-2 TGTGCCAGCAGCTTAGGGGGGACCATTTCTGGGGAGCTGTTTTTT CASSLGGTISGELFF
TRBJ1-5 13 - few TRBV30 TGTGCCTGGGGGCCCAGGGGCAATCAGCCCCAGCATTTT CAWGPRGNQPQHF
TRBJ2-7 16 TRBD2 - TRBV4-1 TGCGCCAGCAGCCAAGGAGGTCGGCTAGCGGGAGACGAGCAGTACTTC CASSQGGRLAGDEQYF
TRBJ2-3 16 TRBD2 few TRBV28 TGTGCCAGCAGTTTCATACTAGCGGGAGGGCCAGATACGCAGTATTTT CASSFILAGGPDTQYF
TRBJ2-1 18 TRBD2 - TRBV10-3 TGTGCCATCAGGCCTTCCGGGACTAGCGGGAGCCCTCCTAAGGGGCAGTTCTTC CAIRPSGTSGSPPKGQFF
TRBJ2-3 13 - - TRBV6-1 TGTGCCAGCACCGTCTCAACCGTTGGTACGCAGTATTTT CASTVSTVGTQYF
TRBJ1-2 13 TRBD1 few TRBV5-1 TGCGCCAGCAGCCCGGGACAGCCGCTGGGCTACACCTTC CASSPGQPLGYTF
TRBJ2-5 11 - few TRBV2 TGTGCCAGCACGGGGGAGGAGACCCAGTACTTC CASTGEETQYF
TRBJ2-3 16 TRBD2 - TRBV7-2 TGTGCCAGCAGCCCAGGGACTAGCGGAAACACAGATACGCAGTATTTT CASSPGTSGNTDTQYF
TRBJ1-5 16 - - TRBV27 TGTGCCAGCAGTGGCGGGGGGGCGAGAAGCAATCAGCCCCAGCATTTT CASSGGGARSNQPQHF
TRBJ1-2 14 TRBD1 few TRBV25-1 TGTGCCAGCAGTTCGGAACAGGGGAGCTATGGCTACACCTTC CASSSEQGSYGYTF
TRBJ2-7 14 - - TRBV18 TGTGCCAGCTCACTTGGGCCGAGCGTCTACGAGCAGTACTTC CASSLGPSVYEQYF
TRBJ1-2 16 - - TRBV4-2 TGTGCCAGCAGCCAAGGGGGTACCGGAGCTAACTATGGCTACACCTTC CASSQGGTGANYGYTF
TRBJ2-3 17 TRBD2 - TRBV5-1 TGCGCCAGCAGCTTGGGGCTAGCGGGAGGTGTGACAGATACGCAGTATTTT CASSLGLAGGVTDTQYF
TRBJ2-1 14 - - TRBV7-9 TGTGCCAGCAGCTTCGGGGTAGCGGACAATGAGCAGTTCTTC CASSFGVADNEQFF
TRBJ2-5 13 - - TRBV5-4 TGTGCCAGCAGCTTGGAGGACAGAGAGACCCAGTACTTC CASSLEDRETQYF
TRBJ2-1 15 TRBD2 - TRBV27 TGTGCCAGCAGTTGGGGACTAGCGGGCCACAATGAGCAGTTCTTC CASSWGLAGHNEQFF
TRBJ2-3 16 - - TRBV5-1 TGCGCCAGCAGCTTTACCGGACAGCGAGTCACAGATACGCAGTATTTT CASSFTGQRVTDTQYF
TRBJ2-1 14 - - TRBV25-1 TGTGCCAGCAGTGACAGACAGGCCTACAATGAGCAGTTCTTC CASSDRQAYNEQFF
TRBJ2-2 18 - - TRBV5-1 TGCGCCAGCAGCTTGTTTCCCGGCAAGGCCGGTCACACCGGGGAGCTGTTTTTT CASSLFPGKAGHTGELFF
TRBJ1-2 13 - - TRBV5-1 TGCGCCAGCAGCTCCGAAACAGTGGGAGGCTACACCTTC CASSSETVGGYTF
TRBJ2-7 14 TRBD1 - TRBV19 TGTGCCTCGACTCCCGGGACAGGGGGCATTGAGCAGTACTTC CASTPGTGGIEQYF
TRBJ2-4 18 TRBD1 - TRBV7-6 TGTGCCAGCAGCCTAAGAGAACCGGGACAGGGGTTCAAAAACATTCAGTACTTC CASSLREPGQGFKNIQYF
TRBJ2-5 14 - - TRBV5-4 TGTGCCAGCAGCTTGTTTTCTAGCTCCGAGACCCAGTACTTC CASSLFSSSETQYF
TRBJ1-4 14 - - TRBV5-6 TGTGCCAGCAGCAGGGGACCTACTAATGAAAAACTGTTTTTT CASSRGPTNEKLFF
TRBJ2-5 16 - - TRBV6-5 TGTGCCAGCAGTTCCTATGAGATGTCAGGACAAGAGACCCAGTACTTC CASSSYEMSGQETQYF
TRBJ2-7 12 - - TRBV5-1 TGCGCCAGCAGCTTGTCTGGATACGAGCAGTACTTC CASSLSGYEQYF
TRBJ2-3 12 - - TRBV29-1 TGCAGCGCCCTAGAAGGGACAAATACGCAGTATTTT CSALEGTNTQYF
TRBJ2-2 15 TRBD2 - TRBV27 TGTGCCAGCAGATTGAGCGGGAGGTACACCGGGGAGCTGTTTTTT CASRLSGRYTGELFF
TRBJ1-4 15 - few TRBV28 TGTGCCAGCGCCGCCGGGACTAGTCCTCACGAAAAACTGTTTTTT CASAAGTSPHEKLFF
TRBJ2-2 16 TRBD1 - TRBV27 TGTGCCAGCAGCCACCGGGACAGGGGATACGCCGGGGAGCTGTTTTTT CASSHRDRGYAGELFF
TRBJ2-7 14 TRBD1 few TRBV28 TGTGCCAGCAGTTTAGTAGCAGGGGGCTCCGAGCAGTACTTC CASSLVAGGSEQYF